The 14 T cell receptor beta chains given below trace back to one sample, sequenced in a study of T cells after yellow fever vaccination. TCRdb fed the 5' RACE reads into MiXCR, producing one record per CDR3 protein. The sample records about 500,000 distinct CDR3 sequences, roughly a sixth being singletons. The sequenced sample was PBMCs, obtained about 5 days after the first yellow fever vaccination. All receptors derive from a man between 18 and 29 years old who received the YFV17D yellow fever vaccine.

The chain combines TRBV7-2 with TRBJ2-7, with a possible D match to TRBD2 (6 bases). V was clipped by 3 bases and J by 4 bases, with 13 bases between them. This CDR3 spans 14 amino acids. Germline CDR1 is SGHTA and CDR2 is FQGNSA. CDR3 sequence (DNA): TGTGCCAGCAGCTTCGGAGTAGCGGAGTACGAGCAGTACGTC. Encoded protein: CASSFGVAEYEQYV.

The rearrangement joins TRBV30 to TRBJ1-1; tentatively, D is TRBD1 (6 bases). CDR1 and CDR2 (germline): GTSNPN, SVGIG (reference sequence). Between the trimmed V and J ends, which lost 1 base and 3 bases, there was a span of 15 bases. This CDR3 is built from 15 residues. DNA of the CDR3: TGTGCCTGGAGTGCCCCACGCGGGGGGCACACTGAAGCTTTCTTT. Amino acids: CAWSAPRGGHTEAFF.

The chain couples TRBV6-1 to TRBJ2-1, with TRBD2 identical over 11 bases. This CDR3 comprises 14 residues. Germline trimming cut 10 bases from V and 8 bases from J; bases unmatched to any gene: 10. The germline V gene has CDR1 MNHNS and CDR2 SASEGT. In DNA, the CDR3 is TGTGCCACCGAGAATAGCGGGGGGGCCCATGAGCAGTTCTTC. As protein: CATENSGGAHEQFF.

The rearrangement uses TRBV9 and TRBJ2-7; 13 bases match TRBD2. Germline V gene data show CDR1 as SGDLS and CDR2 as YYNGEE. Trimming removed 4 bases from V and 5 bases from J; junction bases left unmatched: 6. The CDR3 consists of 15 residues. The chain's CDR3 is CASSTNGLAGDEQYV. CDR3 DNA: TGTGCCAGCAGCACGAATGGACTAGCGGGGGACGAGCAGTACGTC.

This clonotype was found a few times. V is TRBV20-1 and J is TRBJ1-5; weak D call: TRBD1 (5 bases). Between the trimmed V and J ends, which lost 0 bases and 2 bases, there was a span of 11 bases. This CDR3 is built from 15 residues. Germline CDR1 DFQATT, CDR2 SNEGSKA (reference sequence). CDR3 region: CSARDAGRGNQPQHF. The CDR3 DNA reads TGCAGTGCTAGAGATGCAGGGAGAGGCAATCAGCCCCAGCATTTT.

The DNA for the CDR3 is TGTGCCAGCAGTTTAGCGCGGGCGTCCATTCAGTACTTC. Residues: CASSLARASIQYF. V usage is TRBV12-3 or TRBV12-4 and J usage is TRBJ2-4; D perhaps matches TRBD2 (5 bases). The CDR3 consists of 13 residues. V lost 0 bases and J lost 9, with 9 bases in between.

V usage is TRBV6-2 or TRBV6-3 and J usage is TRBJ1-1; D is unresolved. Germline V gene lookup returns CDR1 MNHEY and CDR2 SVGEGT. V shed 4 bases and J shed 3 bases, with 9 bases lying between them. The CDR3 loop spans 13 amino acids. The CDR3 coding sequence is TGTGCCAGCAGTTTTAACGGATACACTGAAGCTTTCTTT. Its translation: CASSFNGYTEAFF.

This clonotype was seen repeatedly, ten times or more. The rearrangement links TRBV7-3 to TRBJ2-7; D is ambiguous. In germline, CDR1 is SGHTA, CDR2 FQGTGA. CDR3 length: 11 amino acids. Trimming took 2 bases from V and 5 from J, leaving 4 bases between them. CDR3 sequence (DNA): TGTGCCAGCAGCTTACGAGACGAGCAGTACTTC. Amino acid sequence: CASSLRDEQYF.

The chain is built from TRBV7-2 and TRBJ2-3; D might be TRBD2 (7 bases). Germline V gene lookup returns CDR1 SGHTA and CDR2 FQGNSA. Between the trimmed V and J ends, which lost 0 bases and 2 bases, there was a span of 18 bases. The length of the CDR3 is 18 residues. CDR3 bases: TGTGCCAGCAGCTTAGCATACTTGAGGGGGGGTCTCACAGATACGCAGTATTTT. Amino acids: CASSLAYLRGGLTDTQYF.

This clonotype was counted only a few times. This chain links TRBV5-1 with TRBJ2-3; D call uncertain. The CDR3 runs to 16 residues. Trimming left V 0 bases short and J 0 bases short, with 11 bases between. Germline assignment: CDR1 SGHRS and CDR2 YFSETQ. CDR3 loop: CASSLVEAKSTDTQYF. DNA of the CDR3: TGCGCCAGCAGCTTGGTAGAGGCGAAGAGCACAGATACGCAGTATTTT.

This clonotype was observed a handful of times. Compared with germline, one end of the junction differs, possibly owing to a read error. This chain uses TRBV19 with TRBJ2-7; 11 bases line up with TRBD1. The CDR3 is made up of 15 amino acids. From germline, CDR1 is LNHDA and CDR2 SQIVND (reference sequence). DNA of the CDR3: TGCGCCAGCAGCCCCGGGACAGGGGGCTCCTACGAGCAGTACTTC. This sequence encodes CASSPGTGGSYEQYF.

This clonotype was counted once. This rearrangement joins TRBV6-2 or TRBV6-3 to TRBJ2-7; D possibly corresponds to TRBD2 (5 bases). Germline V gene data show CDR1 as MNHEY and CDR2 as SVGEGT. V lost 0 bases to trimming and J lost 0 bases, with 9 bases between them. The CDR3 is 15 amino acids. In DNA, the CDR3 is TGTGCCAGCAGTTACTCCCCGGGGAGCTCCTACGAGCAGTACGTC. It encodes CASSYSPGSSYEQYV.

A few counts support this clonotype. The rearrangement joins TRBV15 to TRBJ2-4; D not resolved. V was trimmed by 1 base and J by 9 bases, leaving 13 bases between them. CDR1 is LNHNV, CDR2 YYDKDF, per germline (reference sequence). The CDR3 sequence is 14 residues long. In DNA, the CDR3 is TGTGCCACCAGCAGAGTGGTGTCTCTGGGCATTCAGTACTTC. This codes for CATSRVVSLGIQYF.

This clonotype was picked up a small number of times. V and J are TRBV14 and TRBJ2-7, with a possible D match to TRBD2 (6 bases). The CDR3 has 14 amino acids. Germline V gene sequence: CDR1 SGHDN, CDR2 FVKESK. V lost 6 bases to trimming and J lost 9 bases, with 21 bases between them. The DNA for the CDR3 is TGTGCCAGCAGAGGGCAGAGGTGCGGGGAGCGGCAGTACGTC. It translates to CASRGQRCGERQYV.